The 30 T cell receptor beta chains below were found in one sample sequenced in a study of early T cells in non-severe SARS-CoV-2 infection. TCRdb analysed the 5' RACE reads with MiXCR anew, one entry per CDR3 protein. The sample records about 76,000 distinct CDR3 sequences, around 10% being singletons. Source material: whole blood. The receptors here all came from an adult who was a healthcare worker with PCR-confirmed SARS-CoV-2 infection or an uninfected control (not recorded which).

This clonotype showed up many times. Sequence at one end of the junction differs from germline and may be a read error. The chain joins TRBV6-4 to TRBJ1-1, with D possibly being TRBD1 (6 bases). CDR1 is MRHNA, CDR2 SNTAGT, per germline. The CDR3 runs 15 residues. The CDR3 spells CAGSYRDTPNTEAFF. The CDR3 region has the DNA TGTGCCGGCAGTTACCGGGACACCCCTAACACTGAAGCTTTCTTT.

This clonotype was counted only a few times. The rearrangement joins TRBV6-2 or TRBV6-3 to TRBJ2-3, with 8 bases matching TRBD2. V was pared by 2 bases and J by 1 base, with 5 bases of the junction left unmatched. The CDR3 has 16 residues. CDR1 is MNHEY and CDR2 is SVGEGT in the germline V gene. CDR3 sequence reads: CASSYDTAGGTDTQYF. The CDR3 DNA sequence: TGTGCCAGCAGTTACGATACAGCGGGGGGCACAGATACGCAGTATTTT.

V gene TRBV18 combines with J gene TRBJ2-5; 8 nucleotides line up with TRBD1. From germline, CDR1 is KGHSH and CDR2 LQKENI. After removal of 3 bases from V and 5 bases from J, the junction contained 14 bases not matched to a gene. CDR3 length: 17 amino acids. CDR3 nucleotide sequence: TGTGCCAGCTCACCGCTCCCCGGGGCAGGGGGCGTCGAGACCCAGTACTTC. It encodes CASSPLPGAGGVETQYF.

V gene TRBV5-1 combines with J gene TRBJ2-5; D not resolved. From germline, CDR1 is SGHRS and CDR2 YFSETQ. V was trimmed by 7 bases and J by 1 base, leaving 17 bases between them. This CDR3 is 15 amino acids long. CDR3 nucleotides: TGCGCCAGCGGCTCCCAAGGGCAGGTCCAAGAGACCCAGTACTTC. Translated: CASGSQGQVQETQYF.

This clonotype was seen a handful of times. J is TRBJ1-3 and V is TRBV5-1, with no clear D. Trimming shortened V by 4 bases and J by 0 bases, and 2 bases separated the two germline ends. CDR3 length: 12 amino acids. Germline CDR1 and CDR2: SGHRS and YFSETQ. The CDR3 sequence is CASSLSGNTIYF. CDR3 nucleotide sequence: TGCGCCAGCAGCCTCTCTGGAAACACCATATATTTT.

This clonotype was counted ten times or more. This rearrangement joins TRBV28 to TRBJ2-7; TRBD1 agrees at 7 bases. CDR1 and CDR2 (germline): MDHEN, SYDVKM. The CDR3 runs 12 residues. J gave up 9 bases and V 5 bases, and 7 bases lay outside the gene matches. The CDR3 nucleotides read TGTGCCAGCAGTCCTACGACAGGGAGGCAGTACTTC. This gives the protein CASSPTTGRQYF.

This clonotype was seen many times. This sequence joins TRBV11-2 and TRBJ1-3, with unresolved D. The germline V gene encodes CDR1 SGHAT and CDR2 FQNNGV. This CDR3 has 12 amino acids. V shed 7 bases and J shed 3 bases, with 7 bases lying between them. For the CDR3, the DNA is TGTGCCAGCACAGGCTATGGAAACACCATATATTTT. The encoded protein is CASTGYGNTIYF.

The J gene is TRBJ2-7, the V gene TRBV11-2, with TRBD1 matching 7 bases. CDR1 SGHAT and CDR2 FQNNGV come from the germline V gene. The V segment lost 1 base and the J segment 6 bases; nucleotides outside the gene matches: 3. CDR3 length: 13 residues. CDR3 sequence reads: CASSLAAGGEQYF. CDR3 bases: TGTGCCAGCAGCTTAGCGGCAGGGGGCGAGCAGTACTTC.

This chain links TRBV18 with TRBJ1-5, with D uncertain. The CDR3 length is 17 residues. CDR1 KGHSH and CDR2 LQKENI come from the germline V gene. The V and J ends lost 3 bases and 2 bases respectively, with 17 bases between them. CDR3 DNA sequence: TGTGCCAGCTCACCGGGTTTAGGAAGCAATGGCAATCAGCCCCAGCATTTT. This sequence encodes CASSPGLGSNGNQPQHF.

In regard to this clonotype: A much larger clone is a single base away; this may be a read error. The rearrangement joins TRBV7-2 to TRBJ2-7; D is ambiguous. V was cut by 8 bases and J by 3 bases, with 17 bases left in between. Germline V gene data show CDR1 as SGHTA and CDR2 as FQGNSA. The CDR3 covers 14 residues. This CDR3 is CASGLQVLNYEQYF. CDR3 bases: TGTGCCAGCGGCCTGCAGGTACTCAACTACGAGCAGTACTTC.

J is TRBJ1-4 and V is TRBV12-3 or TRBV12-4, with TRBD1 matching over 7 bases. This CDR3 spans 14 amino acids. After removal of 4 bases from V and 6 bases from J, the junction contained 5 bases not matched to a gene. The CDR3 protein is CASSSQGGYEKLFF. In nucleotides, the CDR3 is TGTGCCAGCAGTTCCCAGGGGGGGTATGAAAAACTGTTTTTT.

This chain uses TRBV3-1 with TRBJ2-1; tentatively, D is TRBD2 (5 bases). V lost 4 bases and J 11 bases, leaving 12 bases between the germline ends. This CDR3 has 12 amino acids. The germline CDR1 and CDR2 sequences are LGHDT and YNNKEL (reference sequence). CDR3 region: CASSPTGVKQFF. CDR3 nucleotides: TGTGCCAGCAGCCCGACCGGGGTCAAGCAGTTCTTC.

This clonotype was detected only a few times. The rearrangement links TRBV6-5 to TRBJ2-5; 13 bases line up with TRBD2. The V segment lost 3 bases and the J segment 4 bases; nucleotides outside the gene matches: 5. The CDR3 extends over 16 amino acids. Per germline, CDR1 MNHEY and CDR2 SVGAGI. CDR3 amino acids: CASSYQLAGGRETQYF. As DNA, the CDR3 is TGTGCCAGCAGTTATCAACTAGCGGGGGGGCGAGAGACCCAGTACTTC.

This clonotype showed up many times. The chain links TRBV20-1 to TRBJ1-6; perhaps TRBD1 as D (5 bases). There are 16 residues in the CDR3. The germline V and J ends were trimmed by 5 bases and 8 bases, with 22 bases remaining between them. Per germline, CDR1 DFQATT and CDR2 SNEGSKA (reference sequence). The CDR3 reads CSAGFVGASEDSPLHF. The CDR3, as DNA: TGCAGTGCTGGTTTCGTCGGGGCCTCGGAGGATTCACCCCTCCACTTT.

About this clonotype: Being one base from a much bigger clone, this may be a read error. The chain couples TRBV10-2 to TRBJ2-5, with D possibly called TRBD1 or TRBD2 (5 bases each). From germline, CDR1 is WSHSY and CDR2 SAAADI. The CDR3 length is 14 residues. The CDR3 here is CASSQGRTQEAQYF. The CDR3 bases are TGCGCCAGCAGCCAGGGACGGACTCAAGAGGCCCAGTACTTC.

Concerning this clonotype: With a much larger clone just one base away, this may be a read error. The chain joins TRBV18 to TRBJ1-2; D may be TRBD1 (5 bases). The CDR3 has 14 amino acids. In germline, CDR1 is KGHSH, CDR2 LQKENI. Trimming took 3 bases from V and 2 from J, leaving 10 bases between them. The DNA of the CDR3 is TGTGCCAGCTCACCCACCGGGACCAACTATGGCTACACCTTC. As protein: CASSPTGTNYGYTF.

The chain is built from TRBV5-4 and TRBJ2-2; the match to TRBD1 covers 8 bases. The CDR3 covers 16 residues. In germline, CDR1 is SGHNT, CDR2 YYREEE (reference sequence). The V gene end was trimmed by 0 bases and the J gene end by 5 bases; junction bases not matched to a gene: 6. The CDR3 here is CASSLEVQGGTGELFF. The DNA of the CDR3 is TGTGCCAGCAGCTTGGAAGTACAGGGGGGAACCGGGGAGCTGTTTTTT.

This clonotype was counted a few times. The chain joins TRBV29-1 to TRBJ1-5, with TRBD1 identical over 7 bases. The germline V gene has CDR1 SQVTM and CDR2 ANQGSEA. The CDR3 totals 13 residues. With V trimmed by 4 bases and J by 4 bases, 4 bases remained unmatched. The CDR3 DNA is TGCAGCGTTGCCGGGACAGAAAATCAGCCCCAGCATTTT. This translates into CSVAGTENQPQHF.

This clonotype turned up a few times. This sequence joins TRBV29-1 and TRBJ1-1; D is unclear. V was pared by 2 bases and J by 1 base, with 5 bases between. Germline V gene lookup returns CDR1 SQVTM and CDR2 ANQGSEA. The CDR3 loop spans 12 amino acids. The CDR3 nucleotides are TGCAGCGTTGAACATCCGAACACTGAAGCTTTCTTT. It encodes CSVEHPNTEAFF. Together with reference TRBV29-1 and TRBJ1-1, the CDR3 gives the full variable domain: SAVISQKPSRDICQRGTSLTIQCQVDSQVTMMFWYRQQPGQSLTLIATANQGSEATYESGFVIDKFPISRPNLTFSTLTVSNMSPEDSSIYLCSVEHPNTEAFFGQGTRLTVV.

The table lists this clonotype with a few counts. The chain is built from TRBV5-1 and TRBJ2-1; TRBD1 aligns across 8 bases. Germline-derived CDR1 and CDR2 are SGHRS and YFSETQ. J was trimmed by 6 bases and V by 3 bases; bases with no gene match: 11. The CDR3 runs 16 residues. In nucleotides, the CDR3 is TGCGCCAGCAGCTCATCCCAGGGACAGGCTCCCAATGAGCAGTTCTTC. It specifies CASSSSQGQAPNEQFF. The full variable domain, rest sourced from reference TRBV5-1 and TRBJ2-1, is KAGVTQTPRYLIKTRGQQVTLSCSPISGHRSVSWYQQTPGQGLQFLFEYFSETQRNKGNFPGRFSGRQFSNSRSEMNVSTLELGDSALYLCASSSSQGQAPNEQFFGPGTRLTVL.

V and J are TRBV10-2 and TRBJ2-7, with TRBD2 matching 11 bases. CDR1 is WSHSY and CDR2 is SAAADI in the germline V gene. V was clipped by 7 bases and J by 0 bases; unmatched bases: 8. CDR3 size: 16 residues. The CDR3 spells CASMLAGGQSSYEQYF. DNA of the CDR3: TGCGCCAGCATGCTAGCGGGGGGACAAAGCTCCTACGAGCAGTACTTC.

The rearrangement joins TRBV6-5 to TRBJ1-2; 7 positions agree with TRBD1. The CDR3 has 13 residues. Germline values: CDR1 MNHEY, CDR2 SVGAGI. The trim removed 2 bases at V and 3 bases at J, leaving 0 bases unmatched. CDR3 sequence (DNA): TGTGCCAGCAGTTACGACAGGGACTATGGCTACACCTTC. It encodes CASSYDRDYGYTF.

This clonotype was observed many times. The chain recombines TRBV28 with TRBJ1-1, with TRBD1 matching 9 bases. Per the germline V gene, CDR1 is MDHEN and CDR2 is SYDVKM. There are 12 residues in the CDR3. V lost 8 bases and J lost 9; bases outside the gene matches: 7. The CDR3 nucleotides are TGTGCCAGCTACCTCGGACAGGGGAAAGCTTTCTTT. Its protein is CASYLGQGKAFF.

This clonotype was seen only a few times. The V call is TRBV5-1, the J call TRBJ1-5; D call uncertain. Germline CDR1 and CDR2: SGHRS and YFSETQ. V gave up 5 bases and J gave up 4 bases, with 13 bases separating them. CDR3 length equals 14 residues. In nucleotides, the CDR3 is TGCGCCAGCAGTGACCCTTCTTTAAATCAGCCCCAGCATTTT. It codes for CASSDPSLNQPQHF. Combining the CDR3 with reference TRBV5-1 and TRBJ1-5 gives the whole variable domain KAGVTQTPRYLIKTRGQQVTLSCSPISGHRSVSWYQQTPGQGLQFLFEYFSETQRNKGNFPGRFSGRQFSNSRSEMNVSTLELGDSALYLCASSDPSLNQPQHFGDGTRLSIL.

This clonotype was picked up one time. The rearrangement links TRBV27 to TRBJ2-2; D gene uncertain. Germline V gene sequence: CDR1 MNHEY, CDR2 SMNVEV (reference sequence). The CDR3 has 15 amino acids. V dropped 5 bases and J dropped 2 bases, with 12 bases sitting between them. The CDR3 region has the DNA TGTGCCAGCAGTCGCCTTGAATTTAACACCGGGGAGCTGTTTTTT. This encodes CASSRLEFNTGELFF.

In this sample, this clonotype turned up a few times. The chain is built from TRBV12-3 or TRBV12-4 and TRBJ2-1; D might be TRBD2 (6 bases). The CDR3 runs 15 residues. V lost 5 bases, J lost 7 bases, and 18 bases lay in between. This CDR3 reads CASSLQWGEVNEQFF. The CDR3 nucleotides are TGTGCCAGCAGTCTCCAGTGGGGGGAGGTAAATGAGCAGTTCTTC.

V gene TRBV5-4 combines with J gene TRBJ2-7; TRBD1 matches at 7 bases. This CDR3 is 15 amino acids long. V shed 0 bases, J shed 0 bases, and the junction held 3 bases outside the gene matches. The germline V gene encodes CDR1 SGHNT and CDR2 YYREEE (reference sequence). CDR3 region: CASSLDRGTSYEQYF. In DNA, the CDR3 is TGTGCCAGCAGCTTGGACAGGGGTACCTCCTACGAGCAGTACTTC.

This clonotype occurred many times. This chain uses TRBV12-3 or TRBV12-4 with TRBJ1-2; D not resolved. Trimming pared 6 bases from V and 3 bases from J, leaving 11 bases between. This CDR3 is 13 amino acids long. The CDR3 protein is CASSPRRDYGYTF. CDR3 nucleotides: TGTGCCAGCAGCCCCCGACGGGACTATGGCTACACCTTC.

This clonotype was seen a handful of times. The chain is built from TRBV29-1 and TRBJ2-3; D tentatively reads TRBD1 or TRBD2 (5 bases each). V was pared by 4 bases and J by 6 bases, with 11 bases between. The CDR3 covers 12 residues. Germline V gene lookup returns CDR1 SQVTM and CDR2 ANQGSEA. CDR3 protein: CSVARGADTQYF. CDR3 sequence (DNA): TGCAGCGTTGCGAGGGGAGCCGATACGCAGTATTTT.

The chain uses TRBV6-5 and TRBJ2-7, with 12 bases fitting TRBD1. This CDR3 contains 15 residues. Germline CDR1 MNHEY, CDR2 SVGAGI. Trimming at V came to 6 bases and at J to 2 bases, leaving 5 bases not matched to a gene. The DNA for the CDR3 is TGTGCCAGCAGACGGGGACAGGGGGCTCCCTACGAGCAGTACTTC. Translated, it gives CASRRGQGAPYEQYF.